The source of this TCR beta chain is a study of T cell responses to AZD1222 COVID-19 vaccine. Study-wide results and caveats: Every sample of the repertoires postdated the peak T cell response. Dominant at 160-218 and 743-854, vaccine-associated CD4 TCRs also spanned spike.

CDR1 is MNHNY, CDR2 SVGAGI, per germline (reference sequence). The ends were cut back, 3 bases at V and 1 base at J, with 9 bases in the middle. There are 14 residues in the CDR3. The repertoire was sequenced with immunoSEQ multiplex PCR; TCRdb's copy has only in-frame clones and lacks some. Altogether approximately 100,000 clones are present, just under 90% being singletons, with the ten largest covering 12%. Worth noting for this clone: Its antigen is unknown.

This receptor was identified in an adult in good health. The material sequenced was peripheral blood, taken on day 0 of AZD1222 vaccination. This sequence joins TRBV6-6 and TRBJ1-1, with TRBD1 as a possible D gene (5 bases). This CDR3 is CASSYSQGNTEAFF. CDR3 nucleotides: TGTGCCAGCAGTTATTCGCAGGGGAACACTGAAGCTTTCTTT.